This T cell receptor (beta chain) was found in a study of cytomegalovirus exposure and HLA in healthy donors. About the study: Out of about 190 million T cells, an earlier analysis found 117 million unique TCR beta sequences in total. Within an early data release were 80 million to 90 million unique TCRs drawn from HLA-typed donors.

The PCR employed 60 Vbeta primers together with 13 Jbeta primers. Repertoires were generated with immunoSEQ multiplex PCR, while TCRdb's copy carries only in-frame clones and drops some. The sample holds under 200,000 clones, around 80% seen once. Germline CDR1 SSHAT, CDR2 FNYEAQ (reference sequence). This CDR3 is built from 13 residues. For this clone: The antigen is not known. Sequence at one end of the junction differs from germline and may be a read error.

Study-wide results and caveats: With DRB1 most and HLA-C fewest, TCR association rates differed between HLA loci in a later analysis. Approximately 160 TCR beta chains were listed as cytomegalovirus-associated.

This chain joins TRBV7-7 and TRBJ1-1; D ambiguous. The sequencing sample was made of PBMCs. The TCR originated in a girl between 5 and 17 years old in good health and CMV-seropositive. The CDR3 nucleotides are TGTGCTAGCAGCTTAGTAGAAGACACTGAAGCTTTCTTT. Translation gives CASSLVEDTEAFF.